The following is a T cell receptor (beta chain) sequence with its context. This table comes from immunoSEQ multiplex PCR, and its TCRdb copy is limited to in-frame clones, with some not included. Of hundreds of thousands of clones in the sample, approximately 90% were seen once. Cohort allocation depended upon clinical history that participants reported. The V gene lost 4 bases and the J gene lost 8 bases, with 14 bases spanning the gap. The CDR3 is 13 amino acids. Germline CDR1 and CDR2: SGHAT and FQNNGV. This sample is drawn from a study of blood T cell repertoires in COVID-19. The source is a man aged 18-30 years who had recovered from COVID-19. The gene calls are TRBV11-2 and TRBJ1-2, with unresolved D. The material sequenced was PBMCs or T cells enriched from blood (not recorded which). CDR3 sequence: CASSSVGGLGYTF. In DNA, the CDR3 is TGTGCCAGCAGCTCCGTGGGAGGGTTAGGCTACACCTTC.